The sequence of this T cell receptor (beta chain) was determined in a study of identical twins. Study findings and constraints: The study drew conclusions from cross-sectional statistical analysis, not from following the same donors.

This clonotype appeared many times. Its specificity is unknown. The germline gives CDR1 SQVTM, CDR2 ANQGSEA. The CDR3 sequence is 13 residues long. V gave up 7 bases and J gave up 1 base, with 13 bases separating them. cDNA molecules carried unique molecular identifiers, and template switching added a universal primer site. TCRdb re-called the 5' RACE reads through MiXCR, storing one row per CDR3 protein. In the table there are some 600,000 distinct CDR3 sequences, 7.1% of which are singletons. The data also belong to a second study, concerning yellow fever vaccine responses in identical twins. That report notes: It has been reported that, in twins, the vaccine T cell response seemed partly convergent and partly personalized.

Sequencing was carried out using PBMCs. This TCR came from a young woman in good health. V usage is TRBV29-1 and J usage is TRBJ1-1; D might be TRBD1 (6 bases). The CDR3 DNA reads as TGCAGCGCCTACAGGGCGGGGAACACTGAAGCTTTCTTT. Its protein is CSAYRAGNTEAFF. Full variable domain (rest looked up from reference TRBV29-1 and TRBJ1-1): SAVISQKPSRDICQRGTSLTIQCQVDSQVTMMFWYRQQPGQSLTLIATANQGSEATYESGFVIDKFPISRPNLTFSTLTVSNMSPEDSSIYLCSAYRAGNTEAFFGQGTRLTVV.